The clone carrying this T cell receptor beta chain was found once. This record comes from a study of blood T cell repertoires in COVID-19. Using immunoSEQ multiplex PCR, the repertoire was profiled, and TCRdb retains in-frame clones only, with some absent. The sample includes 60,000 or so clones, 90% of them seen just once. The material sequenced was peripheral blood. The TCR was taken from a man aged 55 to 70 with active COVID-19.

The CDR3 nucleotides are TGTGCCAGCAGTGCCCTAGGGACAGGAGGATATCAGCCCCAGCATTTT. Translation: CASSALGTGGYQPQHF. This rearrangement joins TRBV6-1 to TRBJ1-5; 8 bases are a match to TRBD1. The length of the CDR3 is 16 residues. The V and J ends lost 4 bases and 5 bases, in that order; junction bases with no gene match: 10. In germline, CDR1 is MNHNS, CDR2 SASEGT.